The 18 T cell receptor beta chains given below trace back to one sample, sequenced in a study of blood T cell repertoires in COVID-19. Sequencing used immunoSEQ multiplex PCR; TCRdb keeps in-frame clones, though not all of them. In the table there are roughly 320,000 clones, approximately 85% of which are singletons. The sample taken for sequencing was peripheral blood. The receptors were sampled from a human donor in a cohort sampled during active COVID-19.

The chain joins TRBV9 to TRBJ1-6, with D possibly matching TRBD1 (6 bases). Trimming cost V 0 bases and J 6 bases, with 13 bases left between them. CDR1 is SGDLS and CDR2 is YYNGEE in the germline V gene. The CDR3 loop spans 16 amino acids. The CDR3 bases are TGTGCCAGCAGCGTAGCGACAGGTACGAGTAATTCACCCCTCCACTTT. Translating it yields CASSVATGTSNSPLHF.

The table lists this clone with a count of one. The rearrangement links TRBV6-5 to TRBJ1-5, with TRBD1 as a possible D gene (5 bases). This CDR3 is built from 15 residues. Germline V gene lookup returns CDR1 MNHEY and CDR2 SVGAGI. V was clipped by 6 bases and J by 0 bases, with 12 bases between them. This chain's CDR3 is CASRVNRYSNQPQHF. The CDR3 region has the DNA TGTGCCAGCAGAGTGAACAGGTATAGCAATCAGCCCCAGCATTTT.

This chain uses TRBV7-3 with TRBJ1-1; D call uncertain. Germline CDR1 and CDR2: SGHTA and FQGTGA. Trimming stripped 4 bases from V and 1 base from J, with 16 bases between. The CDR3 runs 16 residues. In DNA, the CDR3 is TGTGCCAGCAGCTCACTTCGATGGGCTAAGAACACTGAAGCTTTCTTT. Translation: CASSSLRWAKNTEAFF.

The J gene is TRBJ2-1, the V gene TRBV7-2, with D possibly being TRBD1 (5 bases). V lost 2 bases, J lost 6 bases, and 14 bases lay in between. The CDR3 consists of 15 residues. The germline V gene has CDR1 SGHTA and CDR2 FQGNSA. The CDR3 sequence is CASSLSTGRFNEQFF. CDR3 bases: TGTGCCAGCAGCTTATCTACAGGCAGATTCAATGAGCAGTTCTTC.

This chain connects TRBV9 to TRBJ2-1, with 7 nucleotides matching TRBD2. The length of the CDR3 is 11 residues. Germline CDR1 reads SGDLS; CDR2 reads YYNGEE. Trimming took 10 bases from V and 5 from J; bases not matched to a gene: 3. CDR3 loop: CAGGRNNEQFF. The CDR3 DNA reads TGTGCCGGCGGGAGAAACAATGAGCAGTTCTTC. Based on the CDR3 plus reference TRBV9 and TRBJ2-1, the full variable domain is DSGVTQTPKHLITATGQRVTLRCSPRSGDLSVYWYQQSLDQGLQFLIQYYNGEERAKGNILERFSAQQFPDLHSELNLSSLELGDSALYFCAGGRNNEQFFGPGTRLTVL.

CDR3 nucleotides: TGTGCCAGCAGTTACTCGGGACAGAGATACTATGGCTACACCTTC. It codes for CASSYSGQRYYGYTF. The V and J genes are TRBV6-5 and TRBJ1-2; TRBD1 agrees at 7 bases. CDR3 size: 15 residues. Germline loops: CDR1 MNHEY, CDR2 SVGAGI. With 0 bases clipped from V and 3 bases from J, the junction kept 4 bases outside the gene matches.

This clone was seen just once. The rearrangement links TRBV5-8 to TRBJ2-2, with D unresolved. Germline V CDR1 and CDR2: SGHTS, YDEGEE. This CDR3 region has 18 residues. V lost 0 bases and J lost 0, with 15 bases in between. The CDR3 sequence: CASSLDGRERANTGELFF. The DNA of the CDR3 is TGTGCCAGCAGCTTGGATGGGCGCGAACGCGCGAACACCGGGGAGCTGTTTTTT.

The CDR3 sequence is CASRGLATGANVLTF. The CDR3 bases are TGTGCCAGCCGAGGACTAGCGACTGGGGCCAACGTCCTGACTTTC. V is TRBV19 and J is TRBJ2-6; 9 bases align to TRBD2. CDR1 is LNHDA and CDR2 is SQIVND in the germline V gene (reference sequence). The CDR3 sequence is 15 residues long. The J segment lost 2 bases and the V segment lost 9 bases, leaving 5 bases of the junction unmatched.

CDR3 sequence reads: CASSFGKGASNSPLHF. The CDR3 DNA is TGTGCCAGCAGTTTTGGGAAGGGGGCCTCAAATTCACCCCTCCACTTT. The genes are TRBV27 and TRBJ1-6; 7 bases align to TRBD1. The CDR3 has 16 residues. Unmatched junction bases numbered 9, after V lost 3 bases and J lost 7 bases. Germline V gene lookup returns CDR1 MNHEY and CDR2 SMNVEV (reference sequence).

V and J are TRBV6-5 and TRBJ1-2; 12 bases fit TRBD1. The CDR3 extends over 15 amino acids. Germline V gives CDR1 MNHEY, CDR2 SVGAGI. V trimming: 5 bases; J trimming: 6 bases; junction bases outside the gene matches: 7. CDR3 loop: CASSQTGTGGNGYTF. DNA for the CDR3: TGTGCCAGCAGTCAGACCGGGACAGGGGGCAATGGCTACACCTTC.

V usage is TRBV7-3 and J usage is TRBJ2-3; a weak D match, TRBD1 (5 bases). With 5 bases removed from V and 4 bases from J, the gap between germline ends came to 13 bases. Germline V gene data show CDR1 as SGHTA and CDR2 as FQGTGA. This CDR3 spans 14 amino acids. This CDR3 reads CASSRGMKPDTQYF. Written as DNA, the CDR3 is TGTGCCAGCAGCAGGGGTATGAAACCAGATACGCAGTATTTT.

V usage is TRBV19 and J usage is TRBJ1-2; the match to TRBD1 covers 9 bases. CDR1 is LNHDA, CDR2 SQIVND, per germline (reference sequence). After removal of 3 bases from V and 6 bases from J, the junction contained 5 bases not matched to a gene. The CDR3 covers 14 residues. The CDR3 DNA sequence: TGTGCCAGTAGTATGGGCGGGACAGGGCATGGCTACACCTTC. It codes for CASSMGGTGHGYTF. The whole variable domain, remainder taken from reference TRBV19 and TRBJ1-2, is DGGITQSPKYLFRKEGQNVTLSCEQNLNHDAMYWYRQDPGQGLRLIYYSQIVNDFQKGDIAEGYSVSREKKESFPLTVTSAQKNPTAFYLCASSMGGTGHGYTFGSGTRLTVV.

V usage is TRBV30 and J usage is TRBJ2-7, with 8 bases matching TRBD1. The CDR3 is made up of 19 amino acids. From germline, CDR1 is GTSNPN and CDR2 SVGIG (reference sequence). J lost 2 bases, V lost 2 bases, and 20 bases had no gene match. This chain's CDR3 is CAWSPRRDRTRKTTYEQYF. CDR3 DNA: TGTGCCTGGAGTCCTAGACGGGACAGGACTCGTAAGACCACCTACGAGCAGTACTTC.

This clone has more than one count but fewer than ten. The chain joins TRBV30 to TRBJ2-4; 10 bases agree with TRBD1. The CDR3 has 17 amino acids. V dropped 3 bases and J dropped 8; count of bases not matched to a gene: 16. Looked up from germline, CDR1 is GTSNPN and CDR2 is SVGIG (reference sequence). This CDR3 reads CAWRGALRDRGRDIQYF. The CDR3 DNA follows: TGTGCCTGGAGGGGGGCCCTCCGGGACAGGGGACGGGACATTCAGTACTTC.

The rearrangement joins TRBV19 to TRBJ1-1; maybe TRBD1 (6 bases). Trimming left V 8 bases short and J 4 bases short, with 14 bases between. CDR1 and CDR2 (germline): LNHDA, SQIVND (reference sequence). This CDR3 region has 13 residues. This CDR3 is CASGNGGRTEAFF. DNA for the CDR3: TGTGCCAGTGGTAATGGGGGCCGCACTGAAGCTTTCTTT.

The chain joins TRBV10-2 to TRBJ1-3, with D perhaps matching TRBD1 (5 bases). The ends were cut back, 8 bases at V and 2 bases at J, with 10 bases in the middle. Per the germline V gene, CDR1 is WSHSY and CDR2 is SAAADI. The CDR3 spans 13 residues. CDR3 residues: CASREGTGNTIYF. The CDR3 DNA is TGCGCCAGCCGGGAGGGGACTGGAAACACCATATATTTT.

The chain combines TRBV12-3 or TRBV12-4 with TRBJ2-7, with 9 bases that match TRBD1. With 7 bases clipped from V and 2 bases from J, the junction kept 3 bases outside the gene matches. The CDR3 totals 13 residues. The CDR3 protein is CASKWTGAYEQYF. CDR3 nucleotide sequence: TGTGCCAGCAAATGGACAGGGGCCTACGAGCAGTACTTC.

V gene TRBV5-1 combines with J gene TRBJ1-2, with TRBD1 as a possible D gene (5 bases). V was clipped by 0 bases and J by 4 bases, with 16 bases between them. The germline V gene encodes CDR1 SGHRS and CDR2 YFSETQ. This CDR3 has 16 residues. CDR3 DNA sequence: TGCGCCAGCAGCTTGGGGAGCGGGGGTGGACGCTATGGCTACACCTTC. It translates to CASSLGSGGGRYGYTF. The full variable domain, its missing parts supplied by reference TRBV5-1 and TRBJ1-2, is KAGVTQTPRYLIKTRGQQVTLSCSPISGHRSVSWYQQTPGQGLQFLFEYFSETQRNKGNFPGRFSGRQFSNSRSEMNVSTLELGDSALYLCASSLGSGGGRYGYTFGSGTRLTVV.